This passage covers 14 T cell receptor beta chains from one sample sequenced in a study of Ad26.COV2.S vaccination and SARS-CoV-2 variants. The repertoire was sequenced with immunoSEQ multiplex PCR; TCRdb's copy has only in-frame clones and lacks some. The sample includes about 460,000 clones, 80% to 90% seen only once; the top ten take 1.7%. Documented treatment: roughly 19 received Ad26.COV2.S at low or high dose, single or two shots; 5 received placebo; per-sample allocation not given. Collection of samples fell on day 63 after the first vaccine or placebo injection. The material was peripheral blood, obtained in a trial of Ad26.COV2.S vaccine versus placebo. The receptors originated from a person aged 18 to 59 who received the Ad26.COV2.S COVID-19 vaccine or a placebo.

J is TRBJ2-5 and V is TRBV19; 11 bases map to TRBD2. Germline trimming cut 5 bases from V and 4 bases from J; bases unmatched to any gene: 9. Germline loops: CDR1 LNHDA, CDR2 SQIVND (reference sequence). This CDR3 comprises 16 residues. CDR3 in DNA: TGTGCCAGTAGTCTCACGGGACTAGCGGCCCGAGAGACCCAGTACTTC. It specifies CASSLTGLAARETQYF.

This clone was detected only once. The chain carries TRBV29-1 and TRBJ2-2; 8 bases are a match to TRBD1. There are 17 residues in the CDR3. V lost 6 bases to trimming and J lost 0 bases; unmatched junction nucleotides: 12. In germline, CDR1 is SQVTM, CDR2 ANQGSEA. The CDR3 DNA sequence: TGCAGCGTGGGGATCTGGACAGGGCTGGCGAACACCGGGGAGCTGTTTTTT. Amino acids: CSVGIWTGLANTGELFF.

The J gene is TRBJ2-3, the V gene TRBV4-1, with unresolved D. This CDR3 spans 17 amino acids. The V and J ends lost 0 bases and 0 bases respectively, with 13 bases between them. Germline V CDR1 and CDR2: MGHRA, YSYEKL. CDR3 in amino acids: CASSQDLGFTSTDTQYF. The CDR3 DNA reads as TGCGCCAGCAGCCAAGATCTGGGTTTTACTAGCACAGATACGCAGTATTTT.

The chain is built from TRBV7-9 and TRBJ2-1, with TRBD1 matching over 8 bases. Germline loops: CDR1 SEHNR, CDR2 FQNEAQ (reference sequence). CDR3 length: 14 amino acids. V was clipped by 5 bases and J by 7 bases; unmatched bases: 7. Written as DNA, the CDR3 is TGTGCCAGCAGCCTCGGACAGGGTCCGAATGAGCAGTTCTTC. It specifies CASSLGQGPNEQFF.

CDR3 DNA: TGTGCCAGCAGCCAAGATCAGCCAGGGCGAGGCCGCACAGATACGCAGTATTTT. Amino acid sequence: CASSQDQPGRGRTDTQYF. The rearrangement joins TRBV3-1 (or the pseudogene TRBV3-2) to TRBJ2-3; D may be TRBD1 (5 bases). Between the trimmed V and J ends, which lost 0 bases and 1 base, there was a span of 17 bases. Germline-derived CDR1 and CDR2 are LGHDT and YNNKEL (reference sequence). The length of the CDR3 is 18 residues.

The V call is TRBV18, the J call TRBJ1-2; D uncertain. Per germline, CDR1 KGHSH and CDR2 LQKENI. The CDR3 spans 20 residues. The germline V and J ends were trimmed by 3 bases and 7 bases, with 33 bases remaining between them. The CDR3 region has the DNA TGTGCCAGCTCACCCCTCGGGGTCCCGTCCCATTTAACTATGGCTAGTGGCTACACCTTC. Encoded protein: CASSPLGVPSHLTMASGYTF.

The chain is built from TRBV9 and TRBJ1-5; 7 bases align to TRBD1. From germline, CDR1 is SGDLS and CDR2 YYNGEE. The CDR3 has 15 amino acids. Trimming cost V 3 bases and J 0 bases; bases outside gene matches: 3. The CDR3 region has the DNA TGTGCCAGCAGCGCGGGACAGTTTAGCAATCAGCCCCAGCATTTT. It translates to CASSAGQFSNQPQHF.

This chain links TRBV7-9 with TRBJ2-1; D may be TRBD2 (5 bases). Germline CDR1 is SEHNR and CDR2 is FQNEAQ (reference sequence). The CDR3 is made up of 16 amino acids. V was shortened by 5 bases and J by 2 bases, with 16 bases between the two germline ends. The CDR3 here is CASSPYTRRPYNEQFF. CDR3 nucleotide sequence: TGTGCCAGCAGCCCATATACCAGGAGGCCCTACAATGAGCAGTTCTTC.

The DNA of the CDR3 is TGTGCCAGCTCCCGAGAATGGTCGTACGGCTACACCTTC. It codes for CASSREWSYGYTF. This chain connects TRBV14 to TRBJ1-2; D unclear. Germline V gene lookup returns CDR1 SGHDN and CDR2 FVKESK. V was trimmed by 8 bases and J by 8 bases, leaving 18 bases between them. The CDR3 consists of 13 residues.

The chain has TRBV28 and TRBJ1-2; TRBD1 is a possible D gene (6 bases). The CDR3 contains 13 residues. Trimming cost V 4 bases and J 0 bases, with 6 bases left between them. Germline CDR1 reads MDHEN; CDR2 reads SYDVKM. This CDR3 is CASSWDTNYGYTF. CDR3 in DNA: TGTGCCAGCAGTTGGGACACTAACTATGGCTACACCTTC.

CDR3 residues: CASSLGLVRTGLNEQFF. The CDR3 region has the DNA TGCGCCAGCAGCCTGGGTTTGGTCCGGACAGGCCTCAATGAGCAGTTCTTC. The V and J genes are TRBV5-1 and TRBJ2-1; 7 nucleotides match TRBD1. V shed 4 bases and J 6 bases; nucleotides not matched to a gene: 16. The germline V gene encodes CDR1 SGHRS and CDR2 YFSETQ. This CDR3 contains 17 residues.

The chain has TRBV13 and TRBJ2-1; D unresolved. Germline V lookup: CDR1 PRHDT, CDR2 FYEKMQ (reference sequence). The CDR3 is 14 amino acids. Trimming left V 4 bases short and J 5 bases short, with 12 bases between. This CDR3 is CASSSIDGNNEQFF. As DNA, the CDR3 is TGTGCCAGCAGCTCAATCGACGGTAACAATGAGCAGTTCTTC.

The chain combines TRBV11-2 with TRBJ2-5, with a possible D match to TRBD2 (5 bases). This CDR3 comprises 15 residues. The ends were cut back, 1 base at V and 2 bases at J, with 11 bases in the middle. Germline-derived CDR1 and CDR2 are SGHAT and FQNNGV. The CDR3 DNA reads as TGTGCCAGCAGCTTAGGGTTGGGAGAACAAGAGACCCAGTACTTC. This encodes CASSLGLGEQETQYF.

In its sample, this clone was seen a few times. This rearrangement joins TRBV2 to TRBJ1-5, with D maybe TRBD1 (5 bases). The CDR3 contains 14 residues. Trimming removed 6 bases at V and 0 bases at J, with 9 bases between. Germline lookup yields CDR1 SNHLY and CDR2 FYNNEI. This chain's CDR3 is CASRRGGSNQPQHF. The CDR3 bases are TGTGCCAGCAGGCGGGGGGGTAGCAATCAGCCCCAGCATTTT.